The rows below give T cell receptor beta chains drawn from one sample of a study of metastatic and nonmetastatic thyroid tumors. TCRdb re-analyzed the PCR reads through MiXCR. The sample yields 20,000 to 25,000 clones, 15% to 19% seen once. The sample taken for sequencing was blood. The receptor set was obtained from a female donor with papillary thyroid cancer or a benign thyroid nodule (not recorded which). Some clones in this sample may be carry-over from other donors' samples. Each CDR3 is given with its conserved first and last residue. The order of the fields is D gene, J gene, clone size, V gene, CDR3 DNA, CDR3 protein. D genes are given only for firm matches. Some rows mark clone size as missing; the rest say once, few, many or name a class of expanded clone.

TRBD1	TRBJ2-5	many	TRBV11-1	TGTGCCAGCAGCCTCTCCGGGACAGGGCTTCAAGAGACCCAGTACTTC	CASSLSGTGLQETQYF
TRBD1	TRBJ2-1	many	TRBV6-4	TGTGCCAGCAAAGCCCTCTCCCTGGGACAGAGATACAATGAGCAGTTCTTC	CASKALSLGQRYNEQFF
-	TRBJ1-6	many	TRBV7-2	TGTGCCAGCAGCTCTCCCCCTTCGGGACCGAATTCACCCCTCCACTTT	CASSSPPSGPNSPLHF
TRBD2	TRBJ2-1	few	TRBV6-6	TGTGCCAGCAGTTACTTGGCGGGAGGACTGTTTTTCAATGAGCAGTTCTTC	CASSYLAGGLFFNEQFF
-	TRBJ2-5	many	TRBV4-1	TGCGCCAGCAGCCAAGATGGTTGGACCCAGTACTTC	CASSQDGWTQYF
-	TRBJ2-7	-	TRBV7-8	TGTGCCAGCAGCTTCAGTGTCGGGACCTACGAGCAGCACTTC	CASSFSVGTYEQHF
-	TRBJ1-4	medium-sized	TRBV27	TGTGCCAGCAGTTTAAGGTCAGCCCGTAATGAAAAACTGTTTTTT	CASSLRSARNEKLFF
-	TRBJ1-1	medium-sized	TRBV6-2/TRBV6-3	TGTGCCAGCAGTTTTGGTCGCACTGAAGCTTTCTTT	CASSFGRTEAFF
TRBD1	TRBJ1-1	-	TRBV28	TGTGCCAGCAGTTTTACCGAATACAGGGGCGACACTGAAGCTTTCTTT	CASSFTEYRGDTEAFF
TRBD1	TRBJ1-4	many	TRBV2	TGTGCCAGCAAGGGGGCGGTAACTAATGAAAAACTGTTTTTT	CASKGAVTNEKLFF
-	TRBJ2-1	many	TRBV7-9	TGTGCCAGCAGCCCCAAACGTCGTCGGAACAATGAGCAGTTCTTC	CASSPKRRRNNEQFF
TRBD2	TRBJ2-2	many	TRBV2	TGTGCCAGCACGCTAGCGGACGGGGAGCTGTTTTTT	CASTLADGELFF
-	TRBJ2-2	many	TRBV11-2	TGTGCCAGCAGCCCCTTGGTCCTAGTTAGTTCAACGGGTTCCGGGGAGCTGTTTTTT	CASSPLVLVSSTGSGELFF
-	TRBJ1-3	-	TRBV6-1	TGTGCCAGCAGCCTGGGCAAATCTGGAAACACCATATATTTT	CASSLGKSGNTIYF
-	TRBJ1-1	many	TRBV5-1	TGCGCCAGCAGGGCCGGGACATTGAATGAAGCTTTCTTT	CASRAGTLNEAFF
-	TRBJ1-5	medium-sized	TRBV19	TGTGCCAGTAGTCAGGACAACGGCTGGCCCCAGCATTTT	CASSQDNGWPQHF
-	TRBJ2-2	medium-sized	TRBV6-5	TGTGCCAGCAGTTACGTCGGGGGAGTGACCGGGGAGCTGTTTTTT	CASSYVGGVTGELFF
-	TRBJ2-1	many	TRBV9	TGTGCCAGCAGCGTAGGCACGGACAATGAGCAGTTCTTC	CASSVGTDNEQFF
-	TRBJ1-6	medium-sized	TRBV6-2/TRBV6-3	TGTGCCAGCAGACCCATCACGGGATCATTCTCGGGGAATTCACCCCTCCACTTT	CASRPITGSFSGNSPLHF
-	TRBJ1-6	-	TRBV30	TGTGCCTGGACCGAAGGTATGGGGAGCTCCTATAATTCACCCCTCCACTTT	CAWTEGMGSSYNSPLHF
-	TRBJ1-1	many	TRBV12-3/TRBV12-4	TGTGCCAGCCCCCAGGGGTCGAAGCTACTCTTT	CASPQGSKLLF
TRBD1	TRBJ1-4	many	TRBV5-5	TGTGCCAGCAGCCGCACTACTACAGGGGATGAAAAACTGTTTTTT	CASSRTTTGDEKLFF
-	TRBJ1-1	many	TRBV14	TGTGCCAGCACAAGACAGGTGAACACTGAAGCTTTCTTT	CASTRQVNTEAFF
-	TRBJ2-3	-	TRBV6-1	TGTGCCAGCAGTGAGGGGGTATCGACTAACAGGGCTACGCAGTATTTT	CASSEGVSTNRATQYF
TRBD1	TRBJ1-1	few	TRBV10-3	TGTGCCATCAGTGGTGATGACAGGGGGCAGAATGAAGCTTTCTTT	CAISGDDRGQNEAFF